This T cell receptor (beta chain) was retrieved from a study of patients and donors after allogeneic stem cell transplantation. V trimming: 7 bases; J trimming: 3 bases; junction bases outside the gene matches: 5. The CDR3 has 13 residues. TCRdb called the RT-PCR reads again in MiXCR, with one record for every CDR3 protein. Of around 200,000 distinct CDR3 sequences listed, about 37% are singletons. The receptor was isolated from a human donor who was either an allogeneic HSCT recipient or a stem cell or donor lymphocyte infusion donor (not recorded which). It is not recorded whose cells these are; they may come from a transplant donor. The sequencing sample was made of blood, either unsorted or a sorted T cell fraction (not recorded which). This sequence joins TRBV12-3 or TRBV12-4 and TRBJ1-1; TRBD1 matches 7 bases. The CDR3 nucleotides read TGTGCCAGCACCAGACAGGGTGACACTGAAGCTTTCTTT. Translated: CASTRQGDTEAFF.